This TCR beta chain was identified during a study of brain metastases from non-small cell lung cancer. This table comes from immunoSEQ multiplex PCR, and its TCRdb copy is limited to in-frame clones, with some not included. Altogether about 920 clones are present, roughly 94% being singletons, with the ten largest covering roughly 5%. The TCR sequence derives from a donor over 35 with non-small cell lung cancer. Sequences were obtained from tumor-adjacent normal tissue.

In DNA, the CDR3 is TGTGCCAGCAGCTCCCCCGGGGTAAATGAAAAACTGTTTTTT. This sequence encodes CASSSPGVNEKLFF. The chain employs TRBV3-1 (or the pseudogene TRBV3-2) and TRBJ1-4; no clear D gene. The germline V and J ends were trimmed by 5 bases and 5 bases, with 12 bases remaining between them. Germline V gene lookup returns CDR1 LGHDT and CDR2 YNNKEL (reference sequence). The CDR3 covers 14 residues.